What follows describes a single T cell receptor (beta chain). TCRdb's table, derived via immunoSEQ multiplex PCR, lists solely in-frame clones and lacks some. The sample has roughly 140,000 clones; approximately 80% are singletons. The data belong to a study of blood T cell repertoires in COVID-19. The V gene's germline CDR1 is WSHSY and CDR2 SAAADI. This CDR3 is built from 13 residues. Trimming removed 7 bases at V and 4 bases at J, with 8 bases between. The sequenced sample was peripheral blood. The chain couples TRBV10-2 to TRBJ2-6; tentatively, D is TRBD2 (5 bases). This TCR was sampled from a woman between 50 and 59 years old in a cohort sampled during active or convalescent COVID-19. The CDR3 DNA is TGCGCCAGCAAAGGAGGAGGGGCCAACGTCCTGACTTTC. This gives the protein CASKGGGANVLTF.